The clone carrying this TCR beta chain was detected a few times. Its antigen is currently unknown. The sample originates from a study of Graves' ophthalmopathy and Graves' hyperthyroidism. Patients were excluded if they had other autoimmune diseases or uncontrolled infections, and likewise if pregnancy or lactation applied. The V end lost 4 bases, the J end lost 2 bases, and 15 bases lay between the germline ends. Germline CDR1 reads MGHRA; CDR2 reads YSYEKL. This CDR3 has 15 residues. Beta-chain TCR CDR3 regions were amplified from RNA transcripts. First-round RT-PCR employed HTBI primers, with a second-round multiplex PCR after it. One entry per CDR3 protein results from TCRdb running MiXCR on the multiplex PCR reads. The sample shows approximately 700,000 distinct CDR3 sequences, roughly 40% of them seen only once. General study findings and limits: The authors also found most expanded thyroid clonotypes above 0.001 frequency in blood.

The chain joins TRBV4-1 to TRBJ2-7; TRBD1 might be the D (6 bases). The sequencing sample was made of peripheral blood. The source of this sequence is an adult man with Graves' ophthalmopathy. CDR3 sequence reads: CASSRSGAGAYEQYF. DNA of the CDR3: TGCGCCAGCAGCCGGTCCGGCGCAGGGGCCTACGAGCAGTACTTC.